A selection of T cell receptor beta chains follows, all from one sample in a study of siplizumab effects on memory and regulatory T cells. Method: immunoSEQ multiplex PCR; TCRdb's copy keeps in-frame clones and lacks some. This sample carries approximately 110,000 clones, 90% to 95% of them seen once, and the ten largest clones take under 0.75%. What was sequenced was Tregs sorted from blood. Receptor source: a human donor in good health. Each CDR3 is given with its conserved first and last residue. The D gene is left open where the match is weak. Size is omitted from some rows. Given values are once, few, many or a class for expanded clones.

d_call j_call clone_size v_call cdr3_nt cdr3_aa
- TRBJ1-2 - TRBV5-6 TGTGCCAGCAGCTTAGGCTCTTATGGCTACACCTTC CASSLGSYGYTF
- TRBJ2-3 - TRBV7-9 TGTGCCAGCAGCCCAGAAGAAGATACGCAGTATTTT CASSPEEDTQYF
TRBD1 TRBJ2-7 - TRBV9 TGTGCCAGCAGCGCCCGTTTCGGACAGGGTGACTCCTACGAGCAGTACTTC CASSARFGQGDSYEQYF
- TRBJ1-2 - TRBV6-1 TGTGCCAGCAGTGGGGGGATGCCCGCGCCTATCTATGGCTACACCTTC CASSGGMPAPIYGYTF
- TRBJ2-5 - TRBV5-6 TGTGCCAGCAGCTTGGACCGCGCCCAGTACTTC CASSLDRAQYF
- TRBJ2-1 - TRBV6-1 TGTGAACTAGACGGGTACAATGAGCAGTTCTTC CELDGYNEQFF
- TRBJ2-7 - TRBV7-2 TGTGCCAGCAGCTCCAGGGGAGACTACGAGCAGTACTTC CASSSRGDYEQYF
- TRBJ2-5 - TRBV29-1 TGCAGCGTTGATAGGTGGTTACAAGAGACCCAGTACTTC CSVDRWLQETQYF
- TRBJ2-7 once TRBV6-6 TGTGCCAGCAGGCCCAGGGGAGGGGGCCCCTACGAGCAGTACTTC CASRPRGGGPYEQYF
TRBD2 TRBJ2-7 - TRBV10-3 TGTGCCATCAGAGATACTAGCGGGAAATTTTACGAGCAGTACTTC CAIRDTSGKFYEQYF
TRBD1 TRBJ2-3 - TRBV5-1 TGCGCCAGCAGCTTTGGGACAGGGGGCACAGATACGCAGTATTTT CASSFGTGGTDTQYF
TRBD1 TRBJ2-5 - TRBV11-1 TGTGCCAGCAGCCCCGGACAGGGCCAAGAGACCCAGTACTTC CASSPGQGQETQYF
TRBD1 TRBJ2-3 - TRBV5-4 TGTGCCAGCAGCGCCGGGACAGGGGGGACTAGCACAGATACGCAGTATTTT CASSAGTGGTSTDTQYF
- TRBJ2-5 - TRBV9 TGTGCCAGTTCCTCGACTCACCAAGAGACCCAGTACTTC CASSSTHQETQYF
- TRBJ1-3 - TRBV7-9 TGTGCCAGCAGCTCTAGGGGAAACACCATATATTTT CASSSRGNTIYF
TRBD1 TRBJ1-4 - TRBV9 TGTGCCAGCAGCAGGCTACAGGGGTCTAATGAAAAACTGTTTTTT CASSRLQGSNEKLFF
- TRBJ2-5 - TRBV6-5 TGTGCCAGCAATCAGGAGGGCAGAGAGACCCAGTACTTC CASNQEGRETQYF
- TRBJ2-2 - TRBV6-6 TGTGCCAGCAGTTATAGGGGAGCGAGCACCGGGGAGCTGTTTTTT CASSYRGASTGELFF
- TRBJ2-1 - TRBV29-1 TGCAGCGTTGAAATGGGGGACTTCTACAATGAGCAGTTCTTC CSVEMGDFYNEQFF
- TRBJ1-2 - TRBV14 TGTGCCAGCAGCCAAGAGATTGGCTATGGCTACACCTTC CASSQEIGYGYTF
- TRBJ2-5 - TRBV6-5 TGTGCCAGCAGTTCCGGGGTGACCCAGTACTTC CASSSGVTQYF
- TRBJ1-1 - TRBV7-8 TGTGCCAGCAGCTTACAGGGCGTTGCAAACACTGAAGCTTTCTTT CASSLQGVANTEAFF
- TRBJ1-1 - TRBV2 TGTGCCAGCAGTGAAGGTAGGGGATCAGGGTACACTGAAGCTTTCTTT CASSEGRGSGYTEAFF
TRBD2 TRBJ2-1 - TRBV5-1 TGCGCCAGCAGCTTGGGACTAGCGGGAGTCAAAATTTACAATGAGCAGTTCTTC CASSLGLAGVKIYNEQFF
- TRBJ1-2 - TRBV28 TGTGCCAGCTTAACCAGGGATAGCTACACCTTC CASLTRDSYTF
TRBD2 TRBJ2-3 - TRBV5-1 TGCGCCAGCAGCTTGGACCAGCGGGGGATCACAGATACGCAGTATTTT CASSLDQRGITDTQYF
- TRBJ1-6 - TRBV5-1 TGCGCCAGCAGCTTGGAATGGGTTAATTCACCCCTCCACTTT CASSLEWVNSPLHF
TRBD2 TRBJ2-7 - TRBV19 TGTGCCAGTAGTATAGCGGGGGGGCCTTACGAGCAGTACTTC CASSIAGGPYEQYF
TRBD2 TRBJ2-1 once TRBV10-3 TGTGCCATCAGCGGGAGCCAGTCGGCTAGCGGGGGCTACAATGAGCAGTTCTTC CAISGSQSASGGYNEQFF
TRBD1 TRBJ2-7 - TRBV18 TGTGCCAGCTCACCCGGGACAGGACTCCTTAACTCCTACGAGCAGTACTTC CASSPGTGLLNSYEQYF
- TRBJ1-4 - TRBV6-6 TGTGCCAGCAGTTACTCAGCATTGGAAAAACTGTTTTTT CASSYSALEKLFF
TRBD1 TRBJ1-4 - TRBV6-4 TGTGCCAGCAGTCCACAGGGGCTGGGCGAAAAACTGTTTTTT CASSPQGLGEKLFF
TRBD2 TRBJ2-3 - TRBV5-1 TGCGCCAGCAGCTTATTGGCTAGCGGGGCTTTTGCGGGCACAGATACGCAGTATTTT CASSLLASGAFAGTDTQYF
TRBD1 TRBJ1-4 - TRBV6-1 TGTGCCAGCAGTGATTGGGGACAGGGAACTAATGAAAAACTGTTTTTT CASSDWGQGTNEKLFF
- TRBJ2-1 - TRBV2 TGTGCCAGCAGTGAATCGGGTCAGGGCTACAATGAGCAGTTCTTC CASSESGQGYNEQFF